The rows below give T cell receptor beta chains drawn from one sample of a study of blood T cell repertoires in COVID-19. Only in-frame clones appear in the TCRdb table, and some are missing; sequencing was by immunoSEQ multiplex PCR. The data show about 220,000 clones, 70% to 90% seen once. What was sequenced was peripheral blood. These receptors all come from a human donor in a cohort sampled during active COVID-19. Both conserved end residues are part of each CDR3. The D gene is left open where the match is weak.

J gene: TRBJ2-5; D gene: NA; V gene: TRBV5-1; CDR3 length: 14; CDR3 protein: CASRMWSAQETQYF; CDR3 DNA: TGCGCCAGCAGAATGTGGAGTGCTCAAGAGACCCAGTACTTC
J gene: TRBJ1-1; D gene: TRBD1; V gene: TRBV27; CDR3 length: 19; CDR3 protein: CASSLRERAGTELYTEAFF; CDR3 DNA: TGTGCCAGCAGTTTACGGGAAAGGGCCGGGACAGAACTTTACACTGAAGCTTTCTTT
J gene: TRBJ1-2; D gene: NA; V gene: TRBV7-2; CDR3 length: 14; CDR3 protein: CASSSSSGAYGYTF; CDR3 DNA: TGTGCCAGCAGCTCCTCCTCAGGGGCCTATGGCTACACCTTC
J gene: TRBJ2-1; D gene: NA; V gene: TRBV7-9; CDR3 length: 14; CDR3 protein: CASSSWGGHNEQFF; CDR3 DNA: TGTGCCAGCAGCTCTTGGGGGGGGCACAATGAGCAGTTCTTC
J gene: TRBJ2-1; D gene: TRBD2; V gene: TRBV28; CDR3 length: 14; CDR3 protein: CASSRGGPNNEQFF; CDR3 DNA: TGTGCCAGCTCTCGCGGGGGACCGAACAATGAGCAGTTCTTC
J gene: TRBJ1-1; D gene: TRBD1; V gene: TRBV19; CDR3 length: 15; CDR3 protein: CATLRSGTANTEAFF; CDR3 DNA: TGTGCCACTCTCCGCTCCGGGACAGCGAACACTGAAGCTTTCTTT
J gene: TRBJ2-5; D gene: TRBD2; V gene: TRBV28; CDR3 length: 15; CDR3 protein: CASSFGASGSETQYF; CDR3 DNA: TGTGCCAGCAGTTTCGGGGCTAGCGGGAGCGAGACCCAGTACTTC
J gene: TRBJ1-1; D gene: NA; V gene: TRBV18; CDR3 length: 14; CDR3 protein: CASSGLPGNTEAFF; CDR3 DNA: TGTGCCAGCTCCGGACTGCCTGGGAACACTGAAGCTTTCTTT
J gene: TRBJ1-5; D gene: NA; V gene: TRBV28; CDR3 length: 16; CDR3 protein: CASSPKFWYSNQPQHF; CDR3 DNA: TGTGCCAGCAGCCCTAAGTTCTGGTATAGCAATCAGCCCCAGCATTTT
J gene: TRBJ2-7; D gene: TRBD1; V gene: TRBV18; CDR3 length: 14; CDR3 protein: CASSPDRGVDEQYF; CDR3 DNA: TGTGCCAGCTCACCAGACAGGGGCGTCGACGAGCAGTACTTC
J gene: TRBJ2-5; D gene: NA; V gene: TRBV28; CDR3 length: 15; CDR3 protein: CASSLGGARQETQYF; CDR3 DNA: TGTGCCAGCAGCCTAGGGGGGGCGAGGCAAGAGACCCAGTACTTC